This T cell receptor beta chain was sequenced during a study of Ad26.COV2.S vaccination and SARS-CoV-2 variants. Study information: Administration of Ad26.COV2.S was intramuscular, either once or twice 56 days apart.

Regarding the study as a whole: Spike-specific CD8+ and CD4+ T cell responses reportedly showed substantial breadth after vaccination.

Of note for this clone: As yet, its antigen is unknown.

The protocol was immunoSEQ multiplex PCR, while the TCRdb copy is restricted to in-frame clones and leaves out a portion. The sample lists roughly 510,000 clones, around nine tenths occurring once. Stated treatment: around 19 received Ad26.COV2.S at low or high dose, single or two shots; roughly 5 received placebo; per-sample allocation not given. Day 63 after the first vaccine or placebo injection was the time point for sampling. The administered vaccine (an Ad26 vector) expressed Wuhan-strain SARS-CoV-2 spike. This receptor was taken from a person aged 18-60 years who received the Ad26.COV2.S COVID-19 vaccine or a placebo. This specimen was peripheral blood, taken in a trial of Ad26.COV2.S vaccine versus placebo.

The CDR3 region is CASSLRGRLAGVYEQYF. The CDR3 region has the DNA TGTGCCAGCAGTTTACGGGGGAGACTAGCGGGAGTCTACGAGCAGTACTTC. The chain couples TRBV27 to TRBJ2-7; 12 bases are shared with TRBD2. The CDR3 length is 17 residues. Per germline, CDR1 MNHEY and CDR2 SMNVEV (reference sequence). The V and J ends lost 2 bases and 3 bases, in that order; junction bases with no gene match: 8.